Listed below are T cell receptor beta chains from one sample, sequenced in a study of blood T cell repertoires in COVID-19. Sequenced by immunoSEQ multiplex PCR; TCRdb stores in-frame clones only, minus some. The data show around 380,000 clones, 70% to 90% seen once. Material: PBMCs or T cells enriched from blood (not recorded which). These receptors originate from a man aged 25 to 45 who had recovered from COVID-19. CDR3s include the opening cysteine and the closing phenylalanine or tryptophan. The D gene is left open where the match is weak. For some rows the clone size is stated as once, few or many, or as a class when expanded; others skip it.

.	.	TRBJ2-1	TRBV4-1	TGCGCCAGCAGCCGGGGACAAAGCTCCTACAATGAGCAGTTCTTC	CASSRGQSSYNEQFF
.	once	TRBJ2-1	TRBV7-3	TGTGCCAGCGGAGCGGAGTACAATGAGCAGTTCTTC	CASGAEYNEQFF
.	few	TRBJ1-1	TRBV18	TGTGCCAGCTCACCATCCGGTGGTACAGCCTACATGAACACTGAAGCTTTCTTT	CASSPSGGTAYMNTEAFF
.	.	TRBJ1-2	TRBV9	TGTGCCAGCGGCTCTCCTAGCGGGCTTTATGGCTACACCTTC	CASGSPSGLYGYTF
.	.	TRBJ1-3	TRBV19	TGTGCCAGTGGCGTGGCGGGACGTTCGGGAAACACCATATATTTT	CASGVAGRSGNTIYF
.	few	TRBJ2-3	TRBV19	TGTGCCAGTAGTACTTGGACAGTAACTAGCACAGATACGCAGTATTTT	CASSTWTVTSTDTQYF
.	few	TRBJ1-5	TRBV12-1	TGTGCCAGCAGCTTTGGAGGTGGACAGCCCCAGCATTTT	CASSFGGGQPQHF
.	once	TRBJ2-6	TRBV9	TGTGCCAGCAGCTCGGCTTACGGGTTCTCTGGGGCCAACGTCCTGACTTTC	CASSSAYGFSGANVLTF
.	.	TRBJ1-5	TRBV28	TGTGCCAGCTGGGCGGGCAGGAGGGACAATCAGCCCCAGCATTTT	CASWAGRRDNQPQHF
TRBD1	.	TRBJ2-7	TRBV6-5	TGTGCCAGCGGCTGGACAGGGACCGAGCAGTACTTC	CASGWTGTEQYF
.	.	TRBJ1-1	TRBV14	TGTGCCAGCAGCCAAATACCCTGGACAGACTCGGACACTGAAGCTTTCTTT	CASSQIPWTDSDTEAFF
.	.	TRBJ1-4	TRBV5-1	TGCGCCAGCAGCAGCGGGGCGACGGCTAATGAAAAACTGTTTTTT	CASSSGATANEKLFF
.	once	TRBJ2-7	TRBV9	TGTGCCAGCAGCGTAGGAACAGGGACATACGAGCAGTACTTC	CASSVGTGTYEQYF
.	once	TRBJ2-5	TRBV5-1	TGCGCCAGCAGCTTGGCAACAGGCCAAGAGACCCAGTACTTC	CASSLATGQETQYF
.	few	TRBJ1-5	TRBV4-1	TGCGCCAGCAGCCAACAGGGCAATCAGCCCCAGCATTTT	CASSQQGNQPQHF
TRBD1	once	TRBJ1-6	TRBV20-1	TGCAGTGCTAGTCAGGGGGCGGGTGGGGATTCACCCCTCCACTTT	CSASQGAGGDSPLHF
.	.	TRBJ1-2	TRBV5-1	TGCGCCAGCAGCTTGGGTCAGGGGTCCTCCTATGGCTACACCTTC	CASSLGQGSSYGYTF